What follows are 8 T cell receptor beta chains derived from one specimen sequenced in a study of memory CD4+ T cells and cytomegalovirus serostatus. The sort gate was single viable CD3+CD4+CD8-CD45RO+ cells for memory CD4+ T cells. Some clones are missing from TCRdb's copy, which holds only in-frame ones; the method was immunoSEQ multiplex PCR. The sample holds around 45,000 clones, approximately 74% seen once. The specimen was memory CD4+ T cells from blood. The receptors derive from an adult in good health and CMV-seropositive.

V usage is TRBV7-2 and J usage is TRBJ1-2; tentatively, D is TRBD1 (6 bases). Trimming took 1 base from V and 8 from J, leaving 20 bases between them. CDR3 length equals 16 residues. Germline CDR1 reads SGHTA; CDR2 reads FQGNSA. Here the CDR3 reads CASSLGGDTGRDGYTF. The DNA of the CDR3 is TGTGCCAGCAGCTTAGGGGGGGACACGGGGCGCGACGGCTACACCTTC.

The chain recombines TRBV7-9 with TRBJ2-2; D may be TRBD2 (6 bases). V lost 5 bases to trimming and J lost 0 bases, with 16 bases between them. The CDR3 runs to 17 residues. Germline V gives CDR1 SEHNR, CDR2 FQNEAQ (reference sequence). This CDR3 reads CASSGGLRTTNTGELFF. The CDR3 coding sequence is TGTGCCAGCAGCGGGGGACTGAGGACAACGAACACCGGGGAGCTGTTTTTT.

The gene calls are TRBV9 and TRBJ1-5; tentative D call: TRBD1 (5 bases). This CDR3 has 16 residues. The germline CDR1 and CDR2 sequences are SGDLS and YYNGEE. Trimming stripped 3 bases from V and 7 bases from J, with 20 bases between. CDR3 nucleotides: TGTGCCAGCAGCGACCAACAGGTCCTTCTAGGCCAGCCCCAGCATTTT. It is translated as CASSDQQVLLGQPQHF.

The V and J genes are TRBV5-4 and TRBJ2-1, with D perhaps given as TRBD1 or TRBD2 (6 bases each). Trimming stripped 0 bases from V and 7 bases from J, with 17 bases between. CDR1 SGHNT and CDR2 YYREEE come from the germline V gene (reference sequence). The CDR3 runs to 16 residues. CDR3 loop: CASSLGLTGAGNEQFF. The CDR3 bases are TGTGCCAGCAGCTTGGGGCTGACGGGGGCCGGGAATGAGCAGTTCTTC.

This clone was found a few times. The chain combines TRBV5-1 with TRBJ2-5; weak D call: TRBD2 (5 bases). The V end lost 1 base, the J end lost 0 bases, and 10 bases lay between the germline ends. From germline, CDR1 is SGHRS and CDR2 YFSETQ. This CDR3 has 15 residues. In DNA form, the CDR3 reads TGCGCCAGCAGCTTGTACGGGAACTACCAAGAGACCCAGTACTTC. Its protein is CASSLYGNYQETQYF.

The chain joins TRBV20-1 to TRBJ2-3, with unresolved D. V was shortened by 6 bases and J by 2 bases, with 6 bases between the two germline ends. The length of the CDR3 is 11 residues. CDR1 and CDR2 (germline): DFQATT, SNEGSKA (reference sequence). Here the CDR3 DNA reads TGCAGTGCGCGGCTCACAGATACGCAGTATTTT. It translates to CSARLTDTQYF.

The chain recombines TRBV18 with TRBJ1-5; TRBD1 aligns across 10 bases. This CDR3 has 16 amino acids. After removal of 4 bases from V and 3 bases from J, the junction contained 6 bases not matched to a gene. Germline lookup yields CDR1 KGHSH and CDR2 LQKENI. CDR3 amino acids: CASSQMDRGSNQPQHF. Here the CDR3 DNA reads TGTGCCAGCTCACAGATGGACAGGGGGTCCAATCAGCCCCAGCATTTT.

The genes are TRBV5-1 and TRBJ1-4; a weak D match, TRBD1 (6 bases). Germline V gene sequence: CDR1 SGHRS, CDR2 YFSETQ. CDR3 length: 16 residues. Between the trimmed V and J ends, which lost 4 bases and 0 bases, there was a span of 13 bases. CDR3 coding DNA: TGCGCCAGCAGCCCCGGGGGGGGCGCAACTAATGAAAAACTGTTTTTT. Amino acid sequence: CASSPGGGATNEKLFF.